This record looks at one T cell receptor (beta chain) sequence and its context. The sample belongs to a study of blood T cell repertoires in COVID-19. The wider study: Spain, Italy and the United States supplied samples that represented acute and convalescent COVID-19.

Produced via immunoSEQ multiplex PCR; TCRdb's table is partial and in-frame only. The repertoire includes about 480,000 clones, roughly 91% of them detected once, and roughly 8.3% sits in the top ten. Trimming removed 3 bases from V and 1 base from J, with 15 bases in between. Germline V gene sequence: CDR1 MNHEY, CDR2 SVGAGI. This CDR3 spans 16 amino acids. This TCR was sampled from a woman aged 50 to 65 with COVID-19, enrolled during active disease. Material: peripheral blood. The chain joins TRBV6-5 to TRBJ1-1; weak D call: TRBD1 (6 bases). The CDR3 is CASSYISGATNTEAFF. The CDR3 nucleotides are TGTGCCAGCAGTTATATCTCAGGGGCCACGAACACTGAAGCTTTCTTT.